This entry is about one TCR beta chain. This clone has a handful of counts. There is no known antigen for this receptor. No base quality information exists; no much larger clone differs at one position. The source of the sample is a study of blood T cell repertoires in COVID-19 (dated by TCRdb to 2020 to 2022). Regarding the complete study: The collaborator samples originated in the United States, Italy and Spain and spanned the acute and convalescent phases of COVID-19. A de-identified subject ID, COVID-19 status, age in years and sex were almost always included in the sample metadata. Samples were obtained from the ongoing ImmuneRACE study (first 160 participants) and from over 1,000 subjects provided by 6 global collaborators. The material from the prospective study consisted of cDNA or gDNA derived from T cells, B-cell-depleted T cells, or PBMCs. The repertoires were released in a freely available public database intended as a resource for research on the immune response to SARS-CoV-2. Deeply sampled blood TCRbeta repertoires from subjects exposed to, actively infected with, or recovered from COVID-19 were included in the dataset. HLA class I and class II types, where available, came from metadata supplied by the sample provider rather than from assay-based typing.

The immunoSEQ Assay, a bias-controlled multiplex PCR, was used to amplify TCRbeta CDR3 regions from genomic DNA. On the study's bioinformatics: Nucleated cell counts per sample were estimated from amplification of reference gene primers within the assay. Sequence reads were collapsed and filtered to measure the absolute abundance of every unique TCRbeta CDR3 rearrangement. For each sample, productive Simpson clonality was calculated as the square root of Simpson's diversity index across productive rearrangements. TCRdb stores this immuneACCESS table with in-frame sequences only. Part of the clones is absent; in the studies checked, under half of the shortfall reflects unresolved V genes, and no reason is known for the rest. The D gene and trimming were derived from the DNA, and the V and J assignments and clone size from that table. This sample comprises about 40,000 clones, approximately 81% of them detected only once. Of the sample, around 15% is held by the ten largest clones.

Collaborating institutions collected whole blood in K2EDTA tubes following their own protocols. For TCRbeta analysis, collaborators shipped samples as frozen whole blood, isolated PBMCs, or DNA extracted from either of those sample types. What the work shows at the level of the full study, not this receptor alone: How much clinical and demographic metadata was included differed by source and by participant, and the metadata was provided uncurated.

There are 17 amino acids in the CDR3, from cysteine to phenylalanine inclusive. Of the read, only the CDR3 DNA is kept; its 51 bases are in frame from base 1. Clipping removes 5 bases from V and 4 bases from J, with 13 as the unmatched junction base count. Sequences SGHAT (CDR1) and FQNNGV (CDR2) are obtained from the germline V gene. Recombination connected TRBV11-2 to TRBJ2-3, with 9 bases aligning to TRBD2. The sample was peripheral blood. This receptor was obtained from a human donor in a cohort sampled during active COVID-19. The CDR3 loop reads CASSTSSGTSRADTQYF. The nucleotides are TGTGCCAGCAGCACCTCATCCGGGACTAGCAGGGCAGATACGCAGTATTTT.